The next 5 T cell receptor beta chains were all read from a single sample in a study of blood T cell repertoires in COVID-19. The assay was immunoSEQ multiplex PCR, and TCRdb's table has in-frame clones only and misses some. The data hold around 160,000 clones, with around nine tenths observed a single time. Sequenced material: peripheral blood. Receptor source: a human donor in a cohort sampled during active COVID-19.

The chain carries TRBV19 and TRBJ1-5; 7 nucleotides agree with TRBD1. The CDR3 length is 19 residues. CDR1 LNHDA and CDR2 SQIVND come from the germline V gene (reference sequence). With 3 bases clipped from V and 0 bases from J, the junction kept 14 bases outside the gene matches. CDR3 coding DNA: TGTGCCAGTAGTATTCTGACAGGGTCCCTAGGTTATAGCAATCAGCCCCAGCATTTT. Translating it yields CASSILTGSLGYSNQPQHF.

The J gene is TRBJ2-1, the V gene TRBV11-2; tentatively, D is TRBD1 (5 bases). Germline lookup yields CDR1 SGHAT and CDR2 FQNNGV. CDR3 length equals 13 residues. Deletions cut 0 bases from V and 5 bases from J, with 5 bases between. CDR3 DNA: TGTGCCAGCAGCTTAGACAGGGACAATGAGCAGTTCTTC. Protein sequence: CASSLDRDNEQFF.

J is TRBJ1-5 and V is TRBV6-5; 9 bases agree with TRBD1. V dropped 6 bases and J dropped 6; count of bases not matched to a gene: 9. CDR3 length equals 15 residues. Germline V gives CDR1 MNHEY, CDR2 SVGAGI. CDR3 DNA sequence: TGTGCCAGCAGGCCGGACAGGGGAGGCAGTCAGCCCCAGCATTTT. Translating it yields CASRPDRGGSQPQHF.

The chain joins TRBV9 to TRBJ1-2; D possibly corresponds to TRBD1 (6 bases). CDR3 length equals 13 residues. Germline V lookup: CDR1 SGDLS, CDR2 YYNGEE. V lost 3 bases, J lost 8 bases, and 14 bases lay in between. CDR3 sequence reads: CASSEAGVRGYTF. The CDR3 bases are TGTGCCAGCAGCGAGGCAGGGGTTCGGGGCTACACCTTC.

The rearrangement uses TRBV11-1 and TRBJ2-7, with 7 nucleotides matching TRBD2. Germline V gives CDR1 SGHAT, CDR2 FQDESV (reference sequence). The CDR3 totals 13 residues. The J segment lost 7 bases and the V segment lost 4 bases, leaving 7 bases of the junction unmatched. CDR3: CASSWVKRGEQYF. Written as DNA, the CDR3 is TGTGCCAGCAGCTGGGTAAAGCGGGGAGAGCAGTACTTC.